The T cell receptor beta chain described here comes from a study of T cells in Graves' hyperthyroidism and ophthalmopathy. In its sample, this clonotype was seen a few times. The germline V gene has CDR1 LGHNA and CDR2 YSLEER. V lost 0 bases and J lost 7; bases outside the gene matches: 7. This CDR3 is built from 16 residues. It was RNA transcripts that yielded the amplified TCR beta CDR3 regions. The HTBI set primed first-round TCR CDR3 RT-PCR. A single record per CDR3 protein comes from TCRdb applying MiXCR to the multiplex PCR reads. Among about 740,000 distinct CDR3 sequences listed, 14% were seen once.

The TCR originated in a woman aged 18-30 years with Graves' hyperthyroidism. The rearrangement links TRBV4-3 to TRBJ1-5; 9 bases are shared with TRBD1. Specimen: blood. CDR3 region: CASSQDRSGQGQPQHF. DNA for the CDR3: TGCGCCAGCAGCCAAGATCGTTCGGGACAGGGACAGCCCCAGCATTTT.